Shown below are 12 T cell receptor beta chains from a single sample sequenced in a study of T cell changes during pregnancy in multiple sclerosis. TCRdb's copy holds only in-frame clones and misses some; the assay was immunoSEQ multiplex PCR. The table shows some 110,000 clones, with 85% to 95% occurring only once. This material consisted of peripheral blood, taken after pregnancy. The receptors derive from a female donor with multiple sclerosis, enrolled in a pregnancy study.

The chain has TRBV5-1 and TRBJ1-4; D possibly corresponds to TRBD1 (5 bases). CDR3 size: 14 residues. The germline V and J ends were trimmed by 2 bases and 5 bases, with 10 bases remaining between them. Germline CDR1 reads SGHRS; CDR2 reads YFSETQ. In DNA, the CDR3 is TGCGCCAGCAGCTTTCAGGGAGGAAATGAAAAACTGTTTTTT. This translates into CASSFQGGNEKLFF.

V usage is TRBV6-1 and J usage is TRBJ2-7; 7 nucleotides agree with TRBD1. The CDR3 runs 15 residues. CDR1 is MNHNS, CDR2 SASEGT, per germline. J was trimmed by 4 bases and V by 2 bases; bases with no gene match: 8. CDR3 coding DNA: TGTGCCAGCAGTGAACTGGGGGACAGCCTATACGAGCAGTACTTC. Protein product: CASSELGDSLYEQYF.

The chain combines TRBV6-5 with TRBJ1-5, with D possibly TRBD1 on 6 matching bases. Germline CDR1 is MNHEY and CDR2 is SVGAGI. The CDR3 consists of 15 residues. Trimming took off 6 bases at V and 2 bases at J, with 14 bases between the two ends. In DNA form, the CDR3 reads TGTGCCAGCAGGTCAGGGGCCTTGGGCAATCAGCCCCAGCATTTT. It translates to CASRSGALGNQPQHF.

V and J are TRBV11-3 and TRBJ2-2, with TRBD1 as a possible D gene (5 bases). This CDR3 contains 16 residues. V dropped 5 bases and J dropped 1 base, with 14 bases sitting between them. Germline CDR1 and CDR2: SGHNT and YENEEA. CDR3 bases: TGTGCCAGCAGCCCTCCGGGTAGGGGGAACACCGGGGAGCTGTTTTTT. Its translation: CASSPPGRGNTGELFF.

The gene calls are TRBV6-5 and TRBJ1-1; 8 positions match TRBD1. Germline V lookup: CDR1 MNHEY, CDR2 SVGAGI. The CDR3 runs 15 residues. Losses at the gene ends were 5 bases for V and 1 base for J; bases not matched to a gene: 6. The CDR3 DNA is TGTGCCAGCAGTCACCAAGACAGGGGGAACACTGAAGCTTTCTTT. Its protein is CASSHQDRGNTEAFF.

This chain connects TRBV5-1 to TRBJ2-5; 9 bases align to TRBD1. Unmatched junction bases numbered 9, after V lost 3 bases and J lost 3 bases. The CDR3 is 16 amino acids. Germline assignment: CDR1 SGHRS and CDR2 YFSETQ. The CDR3 DNA reads as TGCGCCAGCAGCTGGTCCGGGACAGGGCCCGAAGAGACCCAGTACTTC. As protein: CASSWSGTGPEETQYF.

The V and J genes are TRBV6-1 and TRBJ2-2; TRBD1 matches at 9 bases. This CDR3 has 15 amino acids. V trimming: 4 bases; J trimming: 6 bases; junction bases outside the gene matches: 6. The V gene's germline CDR1 is MNHNS and CDR2 SASEGT. CDR3 nucleotides: TGTGCCAGCAGTGGCCGGACAGGGGCCCCCGGGGAGCTGTTTTTT. Translation gives CASSGRTGAPGELFF.

The DNA of the CDR3 is TGTGCCTGGAGTAGAGAGGGGAGGTACGGTCAGCCCCAGCATTTT. As protein: CAWSREGRYGQPQHF. This rearrangement joins TRBV30 to TRBJ1-5; D possibly corresponds to TRBD1 (5 bases). The germline CDR1 and CDR2 sequences are GTSNPN and SVGIG (reference sequence). The CDR3 totals 15 residues. The germline V and J ends were trimmed by 2 bases and 6 bases, with 17 bases remaining between them.

The V gene is TRBV7-8, the J gene TRBJ2-7, with 15 nucleotides matching TRBD2. V lost 5 bases and J lost 6; bases outside the gene matches: 11. CDR3 length: 17 residues. Germline CDR1 is SGHVS and CDR2 is FQNEAQ. The CDR3 loop reads CASSPGLAGGIGTEQYF. CDR3 nucleotides: TGTGCCAGCAGCCCGGGACTAGCGGGGGGAATAGGAACCGAGCAGTACTTC.

V and J are TRBV30 and TRBJ1-1; 7 positions match TRBD1. J was trimmed by 1 base and V by 2 bases; bases with no gene match: 1. CDR3 length: 13 residues. Germline V gene sequence: CDR1 GTSNPN, CDR2 SVGIG (reference sequence). The CDR3, as DNA: TGTGCCTGGAGTAGGGACAGGAACACTGAAGCTTTCTTT. This sequence encodes CAWSRDRNTEAFF.

The V and J genes are TRBV13 and TRBJ1-6; TRBD1 matches at 9 bases. The length of the CDR3 is 14 residues. V was clipped by 5 bases and J by 8 bases; unmatched bases: 4. Germline assignment: CDR1 PRHDT and CDR2 FYEKMQ (reference sequence). CDR3 region: CASSRRDRDSPLHF. The CDR3 coding sequence is TGTGCCAGCAGCCGCCGGGACAGGGATTCACCCCTCCACTTT.

The V and J genes are TRBV4-2 and TRBJ2-5, with 8 nucleotides matching TRBD2. Losses at the gene ends were 0 bases for V and 4 bases for J; bases not matched to a gene: 7. The length of the CDR3 is 16 residues. Germline V gene sequence: CDR1 LGHNA, CDR2 YNFKEQ. CDR3 loop: CASSQESRGAGETQYF. The CDR3 DNA follows: TGTGCCAGCAGCCAAGAATCGCGGGGGGCCGGAGAGACCCAGTACTTC.